The clone carrying this T cell receptor beta chain was detected once. A much more abundant neighbour one base away suggests this may be a read error. A single record per CDR3 protein comes from TCRdb applying MiXCR to the RT-PCR reads. The sample has just under 550,000 distinct CDR3 sequences; approximately 20% are singletons. These data belong to a study of response to subunit inactivated influenza vaccine. These records were also assigned to another study, of T cells expressing NK-cell markers. That source reports: The authors generated TCR beta cDNA through 5'RACE template switching with UMIs. Cells sorted as CD3+CD56+NKG2C+, CD3+CD56+NKG2C- and CD3+CD56-NKG2C+ T cells supplied the TCR beta repertoires. Within the sequenced cohort of eight donors, seven exhibited HCMV seropositivity and one was seronegative. Four of the donors also had these clonotypes leading their CD3+CD56-NKG2C+ fraction.

This receptor was identified in a man aged 50-60 years who received an inactivated influenza vaccine. Source: CD4+ T cells sorted from PBMCs, taken roughly 12 days after vaccination.

The CDR3 nucleotides read TGTGCCAGCAGCCAGGGACACTATGGCTACACCTTC. This sequence encodes CASSQGHYGYTF. The chain combines TRBV3-1 with TRBJ1-2, with D perhaps TRBD1 (5 bases). The CDR3 contains 12 residues. Germline V gene lookup returns CDR1 LGHDT and CDR2 YNNKEL (reference sequence). The ends were cut back, 3 bases at V and 3 bases at J, with 5 bases in the middle.